The clone carrying this TCR beta chain was seen more than once but under ten times. Its antigen is not identified. The data belong to a study of identical twins. Study-wide results and limits: The more abundant beta clonotypes in cord blood had fewer insertions, and memory repertoires did not show this.

TCRdb redid the calling of the 5' RACE reads with MiXCR, one entry per CDR3 protein. The table has fewer than 450,000 distinct CDR3 sequences, around 9% seen once; the top ten hold roughly 8.9%. The receptor's source is a woman aged 45 to 65 in good health. Specimen: naive T cells sorted from blood.

CDR3 DNA sequence: TGTGCCAGCAGCTCAGAGGTATGGCTAGTATATGAGCAGTTCTTC. Its translation: CASSSEVWLVYEQFF. V is TRBV7-2 and J is TRBJ2-1; D not certain. CDR1 and CDR2 from the germline V gene are SGHTA and FQGNSA. This CDR3 region has 15 residues. V lost 4 bases and J lost 8, with 18 bases in between.